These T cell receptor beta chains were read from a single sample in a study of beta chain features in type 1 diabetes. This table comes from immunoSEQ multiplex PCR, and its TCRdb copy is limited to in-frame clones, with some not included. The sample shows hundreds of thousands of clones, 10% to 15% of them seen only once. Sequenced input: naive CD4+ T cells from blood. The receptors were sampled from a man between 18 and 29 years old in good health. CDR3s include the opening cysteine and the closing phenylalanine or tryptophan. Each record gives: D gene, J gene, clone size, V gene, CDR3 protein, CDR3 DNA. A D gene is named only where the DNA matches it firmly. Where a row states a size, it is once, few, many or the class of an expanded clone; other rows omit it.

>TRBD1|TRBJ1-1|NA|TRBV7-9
CASSHETGSAEAFF
TGTGCCAGCAGCCATGAGACAGGGTCCGCTGAAGCTTTCTTT
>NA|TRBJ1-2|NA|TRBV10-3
CAISGDSYGYTF
TGTGCCATCAGTGGAGACAGCTATGGCTACACCTTC
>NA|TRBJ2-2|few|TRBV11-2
CASSLTRGNTGELFF
TGTGCCAGCAGCTTAACCAGGGGGAACACCGGGGAGCTGTTTTTT
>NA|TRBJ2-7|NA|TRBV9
CASSVAHSYEQYF
TGTGCCAGCAGCGTAGCTCACAGCTACGAGCAGTACTTC
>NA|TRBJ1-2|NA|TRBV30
CACTQETRIYGYTF
TGTGCCTGCACACAGGAGACCAGAATCTATGGCTACACCTTC
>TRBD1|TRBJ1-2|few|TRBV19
CASSADRDLFYGYTF
TGTGCCAGTAGTGCCGACAGGGACCTGTTCTATGGCTACACCTTC
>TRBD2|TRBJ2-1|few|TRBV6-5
CASSYVTSGDNNEQFF
TGTGCCAGCAGTTACGTTACTAGCGGGGATAACAATGAGCAGTTCTTC
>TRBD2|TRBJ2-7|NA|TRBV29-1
CSVEAGSGRVDEQYF
TGCAGCGTTGAAGCGGGGAGCGGGAGGGTAGACGAGCAGTACTTC
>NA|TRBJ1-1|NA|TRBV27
CASSLRGTEAFF
TGTGCCAGCAGTTTAAGGGGAACTGAAGCTTTCTTT
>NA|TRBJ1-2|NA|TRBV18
CASSHTEEGGYTF
TGTGCCAGCTCACACACCGAAGAGGGCGGCTACACCTTC
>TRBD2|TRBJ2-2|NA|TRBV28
CASSFGRLFSGRPNTGELFF
TGTGCCAGCAGTTTCGGTCGGTTGTTTAGCGGGAGACCGAACACCGGGGAGCTGTTTTTT
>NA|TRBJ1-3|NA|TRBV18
CASSKPVSGNTIYF
TGTGCCAGCTCAAAACCGGTCTCTGGAAACACCATATATTTT
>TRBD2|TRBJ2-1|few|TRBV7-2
CASSPLGGRAYEQFF
TGTGCCAGCAGCCCCCTCGGCGGGAGGGCCTATGAGCAGTTCTTC
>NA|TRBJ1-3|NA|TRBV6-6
CASSYGDTSSGNTIYF
TGTGCCAGCAGTTACGGGGACACTAGCTCTGGAAACACCATATATTTT
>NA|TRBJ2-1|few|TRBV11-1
CASSLAGAAYNEQFF
TGTGCCAGCAGCTTAGCAGGGGCAGCCTACAATGAGCAGTTCTTC
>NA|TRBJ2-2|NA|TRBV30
CASRRGNTGELFF
TGTGCCTCAAGGCGGGGGAACACCGGGGAGCTGTTTTTT
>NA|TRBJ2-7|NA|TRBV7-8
CASSRRSRWQEQYF
TGTGCCAGCAGTCGCCGGAGTAGGTGGCAAGAGCAGTACTTC
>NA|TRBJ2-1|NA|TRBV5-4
CASSQEGRGTDYNEQFF
TGTGCCAGCAGCCAAGAAGGACGCGGGACAGACTACAATGAGCAGTTCTTC
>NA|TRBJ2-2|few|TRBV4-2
CASSQVGISAGELFF
TGTGCCAGCAGCCAAGTTGGTATATCGGCCGGGGAGCTGTTTTTT
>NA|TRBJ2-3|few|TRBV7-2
CASSHFSGSRADTQYF
TGTGCCAGCAGCCATTTTAGCGGTAGTAGGGCAGATACGCAGTATTTT
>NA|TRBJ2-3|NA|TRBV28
CASRPMGEGTDTQYF
TGTGCCAGCAGGCCGATGGGCGAAGGCACAGATACGCAGTATTTT